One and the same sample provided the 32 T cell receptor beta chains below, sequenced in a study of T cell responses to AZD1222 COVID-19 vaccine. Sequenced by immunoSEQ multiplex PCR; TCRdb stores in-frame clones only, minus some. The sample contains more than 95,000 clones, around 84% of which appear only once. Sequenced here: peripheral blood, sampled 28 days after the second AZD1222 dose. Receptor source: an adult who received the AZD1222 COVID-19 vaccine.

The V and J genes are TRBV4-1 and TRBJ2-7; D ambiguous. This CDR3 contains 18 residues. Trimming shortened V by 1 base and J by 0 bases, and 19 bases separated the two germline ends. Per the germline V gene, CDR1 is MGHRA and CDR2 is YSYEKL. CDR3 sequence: CASSQAISRASSSYEQYF. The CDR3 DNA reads TGCGCCAGCAGCCAAGCCATATCCCGTGCAAGCTCCTCCTACGAGCAGTACTTC.

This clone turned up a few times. CDR3 nucleotides: TGTGCCAGCAGTTACTCAGGGACAGCGTATGGCTACACCTTC. It is translated as CASSYSGTAYGYTF. The genes are TRBV6-2 or TRBV6-3 and TRBJ1-2, with TRBD1 matching over 7 bases. This CDR3 region has 14 residues. CDR1 and CDR2 from the germline V gene are MNHEY and SVGEGT. V was pared by 0 bases and J by 5 bases, with 3 bases of the junction left unmatched.

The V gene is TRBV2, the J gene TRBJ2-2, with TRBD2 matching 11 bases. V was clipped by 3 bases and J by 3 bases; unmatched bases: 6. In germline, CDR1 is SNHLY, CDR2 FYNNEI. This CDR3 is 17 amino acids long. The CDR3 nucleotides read TGTGCCAGCAGTGAGTCAAGACTAGCGGGATACACCGGGGAGCTGTTTTTT. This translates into CASSESRLAGYTGELFF.

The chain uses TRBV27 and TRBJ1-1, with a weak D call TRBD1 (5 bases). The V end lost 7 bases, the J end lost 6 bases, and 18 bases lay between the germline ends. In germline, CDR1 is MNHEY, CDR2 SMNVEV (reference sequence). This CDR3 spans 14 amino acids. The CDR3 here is CASKYLGQGAEAFF. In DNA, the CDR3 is TGTGCCAGCAAATACCTAGGACAAGGCGCTGAAGCTTTCTTT.

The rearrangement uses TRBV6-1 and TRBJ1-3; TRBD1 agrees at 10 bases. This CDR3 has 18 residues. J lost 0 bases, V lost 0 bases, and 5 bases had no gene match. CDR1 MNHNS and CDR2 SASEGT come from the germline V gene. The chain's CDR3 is CASSEAPGQGHSGNTIYF. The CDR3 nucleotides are TGTGCCAGCAGTGAAGCTCCGGGACAGGGGCACTCTGGAAACACCATATATTTT.

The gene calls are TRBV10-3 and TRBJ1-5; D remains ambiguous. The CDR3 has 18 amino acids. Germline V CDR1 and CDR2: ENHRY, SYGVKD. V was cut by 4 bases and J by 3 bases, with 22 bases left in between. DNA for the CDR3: TGTGCCATCAGTGGATCCAGCGGGCGCTATAGTGTCAATCAGCCCCAGCATTTT. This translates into CAISGSSGRYSVNQPQHF.

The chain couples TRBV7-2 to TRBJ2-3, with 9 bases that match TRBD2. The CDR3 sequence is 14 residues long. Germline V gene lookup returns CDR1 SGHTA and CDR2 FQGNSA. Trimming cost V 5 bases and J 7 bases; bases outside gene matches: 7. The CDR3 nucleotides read TGTGCCAGCAGCGCCAGCGGGGGGATCAATACGCAGTATTTT. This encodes CASSASGGINTQYF.

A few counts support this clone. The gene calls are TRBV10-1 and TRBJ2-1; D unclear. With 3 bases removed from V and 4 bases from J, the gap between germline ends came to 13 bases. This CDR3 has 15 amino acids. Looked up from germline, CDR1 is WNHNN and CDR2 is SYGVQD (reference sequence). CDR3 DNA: TGCGCCAGCAGTGATAGTTTAGGGCCGTACAATGAGCAGTTCTTC. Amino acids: CASSDSLGPYNEQFF.

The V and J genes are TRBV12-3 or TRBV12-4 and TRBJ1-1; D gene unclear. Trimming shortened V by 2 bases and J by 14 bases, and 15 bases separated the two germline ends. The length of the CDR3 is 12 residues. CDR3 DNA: TGTGCCAGCAGTTTATCGGCAAACCCCCACTTCTTT. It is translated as CASSLSANPHFF.

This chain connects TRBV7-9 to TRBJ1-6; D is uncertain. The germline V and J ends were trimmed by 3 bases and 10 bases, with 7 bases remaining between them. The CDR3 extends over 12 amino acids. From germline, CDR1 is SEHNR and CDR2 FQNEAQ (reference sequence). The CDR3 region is CASSFLNSPLHF. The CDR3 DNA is TGTGCCAGCAGCTTCTTGAACTCACCCCTCCACTTT.

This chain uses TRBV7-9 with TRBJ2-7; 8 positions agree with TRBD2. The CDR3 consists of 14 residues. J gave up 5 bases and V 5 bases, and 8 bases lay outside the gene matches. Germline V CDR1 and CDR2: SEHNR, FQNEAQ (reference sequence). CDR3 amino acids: CASSPRGGLNEQYF. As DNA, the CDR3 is TGTGCCAGCAGCCCCCGGGGGGGCCTGAACGAGCAGTACTTC.

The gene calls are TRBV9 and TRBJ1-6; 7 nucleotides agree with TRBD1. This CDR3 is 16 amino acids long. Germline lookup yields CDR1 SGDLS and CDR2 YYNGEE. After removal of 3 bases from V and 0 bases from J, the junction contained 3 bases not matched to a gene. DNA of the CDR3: TGTGCCAGCAGCGGGGGACAGAACTCCTATAATTCACCCCTCCACTTT. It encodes CASSGGQNSYNSPLHF.

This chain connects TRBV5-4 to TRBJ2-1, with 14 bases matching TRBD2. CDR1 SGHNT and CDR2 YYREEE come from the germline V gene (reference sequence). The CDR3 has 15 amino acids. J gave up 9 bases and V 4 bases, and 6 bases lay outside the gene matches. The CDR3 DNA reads TGTGCCAGCAGCCTCGGGGGGACTAGCGGGAGTGAGCAGTTCTTC. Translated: CASSLGGTSGSEQFF.

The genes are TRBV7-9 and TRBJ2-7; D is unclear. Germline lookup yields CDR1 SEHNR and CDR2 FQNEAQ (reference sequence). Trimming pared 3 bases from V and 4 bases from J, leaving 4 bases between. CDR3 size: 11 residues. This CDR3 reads CASSFMYEQYF. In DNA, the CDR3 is TGTGCCAGCAGCTTCATGTACGAGCAGTACTTC.

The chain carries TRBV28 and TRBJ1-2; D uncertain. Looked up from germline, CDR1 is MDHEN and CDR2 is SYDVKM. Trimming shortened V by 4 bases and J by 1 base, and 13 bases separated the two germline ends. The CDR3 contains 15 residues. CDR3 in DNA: TGTGCCAGCAGTTCCCCAATGCGGGATAACTATGGCTACACCTTC. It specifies CASSSPMRDNYGYTF.

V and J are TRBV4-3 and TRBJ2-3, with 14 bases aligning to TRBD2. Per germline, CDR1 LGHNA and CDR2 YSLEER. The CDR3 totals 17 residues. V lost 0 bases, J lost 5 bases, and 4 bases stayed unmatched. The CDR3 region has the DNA TGCGCCAGCAGCCAAGAAAGGACTAGCGGGGGGAAAGATACGCAGTATTTT. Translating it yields CASSQERTSGGKDTQYF.

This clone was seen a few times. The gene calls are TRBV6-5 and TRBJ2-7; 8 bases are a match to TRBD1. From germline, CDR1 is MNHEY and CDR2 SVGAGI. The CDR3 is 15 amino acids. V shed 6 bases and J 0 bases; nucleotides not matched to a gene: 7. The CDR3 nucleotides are TGTGCCAGCAGGCGAGGACAGGGTGGCTCCTACGAGCAGTACTTC. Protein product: CASRRGQGGSYEQYF.

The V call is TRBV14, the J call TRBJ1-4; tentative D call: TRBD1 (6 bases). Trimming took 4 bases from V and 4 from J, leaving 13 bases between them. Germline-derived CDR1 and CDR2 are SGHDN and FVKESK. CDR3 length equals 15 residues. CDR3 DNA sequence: TGTGCCAGCAGCCCCCAGAGGGGGGATAATGAAAAACTGTTTTTT. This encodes CASSPQRGDNEKLFF.

For the CDR3, the DNA is TGTGCCAGCAGCGCGGGACAGAGGGGGGGAGAGACCCAGTACTTC. Translation: CASSAGQRGGETQYF. V gene TRBV5-4 combines with J gene TRBJ2-5; the D gene could be TRBD1 or TRBD2 (7 bases each). In germline, CDR1 is SGHNT, CDR2 YYREEE (reference sequence). This CDR3 region has 15 residues. V gave up 4 bases and J gave up 4 bases, with 17 bases separating them.

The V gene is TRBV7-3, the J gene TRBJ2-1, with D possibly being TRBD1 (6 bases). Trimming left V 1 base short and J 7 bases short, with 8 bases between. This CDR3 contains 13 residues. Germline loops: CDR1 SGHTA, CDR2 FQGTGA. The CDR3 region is CASSLSRGNEQFF. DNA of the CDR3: TGTGCCAGCAGCTTAAGCAGGGGAAATGAGCAGTTCTTC.

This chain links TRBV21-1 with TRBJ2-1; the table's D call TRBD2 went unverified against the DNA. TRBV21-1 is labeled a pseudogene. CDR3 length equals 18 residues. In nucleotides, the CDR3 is TGTGCCAGCAGCAAAAAGAGAGGACTAGCGGAGTACTACAATGAGCAGTTCTTC. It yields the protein CASSKKRGLAEYYNEQFF.

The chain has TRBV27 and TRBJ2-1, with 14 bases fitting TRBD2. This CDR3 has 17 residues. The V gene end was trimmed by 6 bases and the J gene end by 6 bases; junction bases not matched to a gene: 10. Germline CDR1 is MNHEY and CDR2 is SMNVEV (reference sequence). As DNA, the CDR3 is TGTGCCAGCAGCCCAATGGCGGGACTAGCGGGAGTCAATGAGCAGTTCTTC. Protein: CASSPMAGLAGVNEQFF.

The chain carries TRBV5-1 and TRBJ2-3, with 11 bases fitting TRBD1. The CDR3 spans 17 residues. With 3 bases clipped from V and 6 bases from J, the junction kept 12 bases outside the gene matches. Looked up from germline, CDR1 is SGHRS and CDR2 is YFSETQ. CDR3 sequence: CASSSVPPGQGVDTQYF. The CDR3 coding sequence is TGCGCCAGCAGCTCCGTACCTCCGGGACAGGGGGTGGATACGCAGTATTTT.

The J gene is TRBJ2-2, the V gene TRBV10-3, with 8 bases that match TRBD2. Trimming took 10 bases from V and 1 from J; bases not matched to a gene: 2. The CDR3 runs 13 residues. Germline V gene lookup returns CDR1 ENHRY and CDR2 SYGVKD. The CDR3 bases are TGTGCCACTAGCGGGCTGAACACCGGGGAGCTGTTTTTT. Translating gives CATSGLNTGELFF.

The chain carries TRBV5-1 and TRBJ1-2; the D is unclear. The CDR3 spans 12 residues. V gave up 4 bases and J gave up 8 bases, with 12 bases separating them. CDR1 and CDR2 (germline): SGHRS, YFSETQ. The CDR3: CASSVGITGYTF. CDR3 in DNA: TGCGCCAGCAGCGTGGGTATTACAGGCTACACCTTC. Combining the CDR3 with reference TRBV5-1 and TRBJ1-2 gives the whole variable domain KAGVTQTPRYLIKTRGQQVTLSCSPISGHRSVSWYQQTPGQGLQFLFEYFSETQRNKGNFPGRFSGRQFSNSRSEMNVSTLELGDSALYLCASSVGITGYTFGSGTRLTVV.

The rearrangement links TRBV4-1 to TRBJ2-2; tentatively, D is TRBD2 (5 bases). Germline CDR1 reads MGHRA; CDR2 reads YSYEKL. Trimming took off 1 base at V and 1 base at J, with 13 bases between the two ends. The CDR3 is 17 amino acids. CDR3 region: CASSQGRGRENTGELFF. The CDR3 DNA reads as TGCGCCAGCAGCCAAGGCCGGGGTAGGGAGAACACCGGGGAGCTGTTTTTT.

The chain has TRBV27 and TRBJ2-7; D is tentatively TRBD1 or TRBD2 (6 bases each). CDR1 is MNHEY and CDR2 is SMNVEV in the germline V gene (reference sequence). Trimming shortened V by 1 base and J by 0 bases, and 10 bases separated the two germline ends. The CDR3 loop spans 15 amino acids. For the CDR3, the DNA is TGTGCCAGCAGTTTATGGTCGGGGGCCTCCTACGAGCAGTACTTC. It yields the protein CASSLWSGASYEQYF.

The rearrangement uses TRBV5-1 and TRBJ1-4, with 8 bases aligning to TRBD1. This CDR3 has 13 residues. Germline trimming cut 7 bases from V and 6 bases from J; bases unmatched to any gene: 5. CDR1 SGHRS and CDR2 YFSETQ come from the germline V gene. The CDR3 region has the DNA TGCGCCAGCGGACAGGGTGGGGATGAAAAACTGTTTTTT. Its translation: CASGQGGDEKLFF.

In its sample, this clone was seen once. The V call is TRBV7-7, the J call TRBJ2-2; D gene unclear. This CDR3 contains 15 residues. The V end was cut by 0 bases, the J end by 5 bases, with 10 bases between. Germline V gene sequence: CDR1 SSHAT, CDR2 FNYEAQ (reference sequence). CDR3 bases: TGTGCCAGCAGCTTAGCGGCAGCGACTACCGGGGAGCTGTTTTTT. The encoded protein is CASSLAAATTGELFF.

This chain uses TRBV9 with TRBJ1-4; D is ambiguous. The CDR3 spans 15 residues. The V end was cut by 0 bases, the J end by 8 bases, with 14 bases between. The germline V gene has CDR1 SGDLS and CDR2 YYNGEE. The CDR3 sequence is CASSVEASAQEKLFF. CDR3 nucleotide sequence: TGTGCCAGCAGCGTAGAGGCGAGTGCACAAGAAAAACTGTTTTTT.

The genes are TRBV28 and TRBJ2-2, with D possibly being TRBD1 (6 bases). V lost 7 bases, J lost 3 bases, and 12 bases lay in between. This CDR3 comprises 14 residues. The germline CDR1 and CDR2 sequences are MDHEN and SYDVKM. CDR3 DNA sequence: TGTGCCAGCATCCAGGACAGTTACACCGGGGAGCTGTTTTTT. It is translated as CASIQDSYTGELFF.

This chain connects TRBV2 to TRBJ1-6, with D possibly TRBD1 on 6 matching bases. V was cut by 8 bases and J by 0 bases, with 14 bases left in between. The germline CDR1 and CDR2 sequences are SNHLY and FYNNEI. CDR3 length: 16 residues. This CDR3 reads CASAQGKSSYNSPLHF. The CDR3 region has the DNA TGTGCCAGCGCCCAGGGGAAGAGCTCCTATAATTCACCCCTCCACTTT.